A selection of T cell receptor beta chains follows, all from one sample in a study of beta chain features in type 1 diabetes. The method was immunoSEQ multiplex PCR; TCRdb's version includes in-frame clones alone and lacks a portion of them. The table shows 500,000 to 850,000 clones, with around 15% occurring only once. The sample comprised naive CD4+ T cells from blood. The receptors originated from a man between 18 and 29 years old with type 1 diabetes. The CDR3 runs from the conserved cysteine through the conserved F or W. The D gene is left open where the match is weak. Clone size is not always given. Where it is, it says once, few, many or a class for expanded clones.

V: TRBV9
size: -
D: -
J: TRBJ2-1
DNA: TGTGCCAGCAGCGTATCTGGGACACAGAGCTCCTACAATGAGCAGTTCTTC
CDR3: CASSVSGTQSSYNEQFF

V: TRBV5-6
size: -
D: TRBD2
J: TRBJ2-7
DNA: TGTGCCAGCAGCCAAACTAGCGGGAACTACGAGCAGTACTTC
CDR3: CASSQTSGNYEQYF

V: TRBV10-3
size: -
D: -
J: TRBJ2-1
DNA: TGTGCCATCGGGCCTAGGGGAGGAGATGAGCAGTTCTTC
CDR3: CAIGPRGGDEQFF

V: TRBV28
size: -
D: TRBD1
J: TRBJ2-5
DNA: TGTGCCAGCAGCCCTTCGGACAGGGCCCATGGGACCCAGTACTTC
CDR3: CASSPSDRAHGTQYF

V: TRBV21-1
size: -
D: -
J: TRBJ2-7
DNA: TGTGCCAGCCCCCGAAAGGCCAGGGGCTCCTACGAGCAGTACTTC
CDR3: CASPRKARGSYEQYF

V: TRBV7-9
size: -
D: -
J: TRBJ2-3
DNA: TGTGCCAGCAGCTTGCGGGATACGCAGTATTTT
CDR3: CASSLRDTQYF

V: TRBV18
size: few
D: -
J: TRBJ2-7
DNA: TGTGCCAGCTCACCACGGTCGGCAGCCCACGACGAGCAGTACTTC
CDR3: CASSPRSAAHDEQYF

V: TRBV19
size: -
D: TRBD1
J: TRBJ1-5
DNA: TGTGCCAGTAGTAGAAGCCCCCGGACAGGGGGCAATCAGCCCCAGCATTTT
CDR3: CASSRSPRTGGNQPQHF

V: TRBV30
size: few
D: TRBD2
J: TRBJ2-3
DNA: TGTGCCACCTCGGCGGGAGTCACAGATACGCAGTATTTT
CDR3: CATSAGVTDTQYF

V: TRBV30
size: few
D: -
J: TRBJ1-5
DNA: TGTGCCTGGACCTCTGCGGGGGTGGGCAATCAGCCCCAGCATTTT
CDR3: CAWTSAGVGNQPQHF

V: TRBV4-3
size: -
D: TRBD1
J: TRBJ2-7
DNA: TGCGCCAGCAGCCAAGATATCGGGACAGAAAGCTCCTACGAGCAGTACTTC
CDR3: CASSQDIGTESSYEQYF

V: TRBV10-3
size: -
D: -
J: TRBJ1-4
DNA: TGTGCCATCAGTGAGGGGGGGCGTAATGAAAAACTGTTTTTT
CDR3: CAISEGGRNEKLFF

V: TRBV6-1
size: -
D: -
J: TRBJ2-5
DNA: TGTGCCAGCAGTGAAGCCCTCGGGACTGGGGGTAGAGAGACCCAGTACTTC
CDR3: CASSEALGTGGRETQYF

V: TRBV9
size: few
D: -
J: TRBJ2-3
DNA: TGTGCCAGCAGCCCCAGACCAGCGGCAGATACGCAGTATTTT
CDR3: CASSPRPAADTQYF

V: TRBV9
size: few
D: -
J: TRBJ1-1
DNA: TGTGCCAGCAGCCCCGAGGAGGGGGAAGCTTTCTTT
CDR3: CASSPEEGEAFF

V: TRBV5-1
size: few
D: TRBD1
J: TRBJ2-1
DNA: TGCGCCAGCAGCAGACAGGGGGCTGGATCCTACAATGAGCAGTTCTTC
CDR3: CASSRQGAGSYNEQFF

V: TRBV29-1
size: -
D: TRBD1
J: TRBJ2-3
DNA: TGCAGTGGCAATATGGGACAGGGGATCACAGATACGCAGTATTTT
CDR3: CSGNMGQGITDTQYF

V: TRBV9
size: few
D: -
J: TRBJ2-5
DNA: TGTGCCAGCAGCTCCCAACTCCAAGAGACCCAGTACTTC
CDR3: CASSSQLQETQYF

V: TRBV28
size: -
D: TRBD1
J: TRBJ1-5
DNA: TGTGCCAGCACTCCCGCGGGACAGATGAATCAGCCCCAGCATTTT
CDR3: CASTPAGQMNQPQHF

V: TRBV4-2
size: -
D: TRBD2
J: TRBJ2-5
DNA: TGTGCCAGCAGCCCTCAGGGGGGACTAGCGCAGAAAGAGACCCAGTACTTC
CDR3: CASSPQGGLAQKETQYF

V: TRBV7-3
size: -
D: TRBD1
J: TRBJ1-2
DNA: TGTGCCAGCAGCGAACAGGGGAACAATGGCTACACCTTC
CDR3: CASSEQGNNGYTF

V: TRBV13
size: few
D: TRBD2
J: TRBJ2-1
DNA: TGTGCCAGCAGCTTTCTAGCGGGCGGTAGCTCCTACAATGAGCAGTTCTTC
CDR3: CASSFLAGGSSYNEQFF

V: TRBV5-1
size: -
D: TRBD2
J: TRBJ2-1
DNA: TGCGCCAGCAGCTTGGGGGTAGCGGGAGTTTCCTACAATGAGCAGTTCTTC
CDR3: CASSLGVAGVSYNEQFF

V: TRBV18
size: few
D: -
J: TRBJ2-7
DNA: TGTGCCAGCTCACCACGGCGGCTGATGAACGAGCAGTACTTC
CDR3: CASSPRRLMNEQYF

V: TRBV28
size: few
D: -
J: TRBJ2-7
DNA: TGTGCCAGCAGTTCCCCGCGGCAGGGAGAATACGAGCAGTACTTC
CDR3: CASSSPRQGEYEQYF

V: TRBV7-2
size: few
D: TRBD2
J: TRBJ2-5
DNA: TGTGCCAGCAGCTTCAGCGGGGGGAAAGAGACCCAGTACTTC
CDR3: CASSFSGGKETQYF